The clone carrying this T cell receptor beta chain was found a few times. The antigen is not known. These data are taken from a study of T cells in Graves' hyperthyroidism and ophthalmopathy. Amplification yielded TCR beta CDR3 regions, with RNA transcripts as the source. The TCR CDR3 was amplified in a first-round RT-PCR using the HTBI primer set. TCRdb reprocessed the multiplex PCR reads with MiXCR, giving one entry per CDR3 protein. The sample has approximately 400,000 distinct CDR3 sequences, roughly 25% seen once; the top ten hold around 70%. Germline lookup yields CDR1 SGHRS and CDR2 YFSETQ. The CDR3 totals 16 residues. V was pared by 2 bases and J by 1 base, with 4 bases of the junction left unmatched. Study observations and caveats: The authors' 13 V-J model separated ophthalmopathy from stable hyperthyroidism.

This chain joins TRBV5-1 and TRBJ2-2, with 8 bases matching TRBD2. The clonotype comes from a man aged 45 to 65 with Graves' hyperthyroidism. Specimen: blood. The CDR3 is CASSFLLAGNTGELFF. In nucleotides, the CDR3 is TGCGCCAGCAGCTTCCTTCTAGCGGGGAACACCGGGGAGCTGTTTTTT.